The present T cell receptor beta chain was sequenced within a study of shared clonotypes between healthy human individuals. General study results and limits: Around 5% was the fraction of naive CD4 clonotypes found shared across a few donors.

Assay used: immunoSEQ multiplex PCR; TCRdb lists only in-frame clones, some missing. The table shows 1,400,000 or so clones, with 98% occurring only once. Concerning this clone itself: Its antigen is not known.

CD4+ cells underwent separation, giving CD45RA+ naive and CD45RA-negative memory subsets. Germline assignment: CDR1 SNHLY and CDR2 FYNNEI. Trimming took 5 bases from V and 0 from J; bases not matched to a gene: 6. This CDR3 contains 16 residues. The receptor comes from a man in his thirties or forties in good health. J is TRBJ2-4 and V is TRBV2, with 8 nucleotides matching TRBD1. The sample consisted of naive CD4+ T cells sorted from blood. Subset given: CD45RA+ positively selected. The CDR3 bases are TGTGCCAGCAGTCCTGACAGGGGAAGAGCCAAAAACATTCAGTACTTC. Encoded protein: CASSPDRGRAKNIQYF.